This T cell receptor (beta chain) comes out of a study of cytotoxic CD8 clonotypes in ibrutinib-treated CLL. Produced via immunoSEQ multiplex PCR; TCRdb's table is partial and in-frame only. Among about 250,000 clones listed, 60% to 75% were seen once. Study observations and caveats: At progression, clonality fell back toward baseline after rising at ibrutinib response. Shared public clonotypes were rare, and on treatment they either got smaller or stayed the same.

A single count supports this clone. Its antigen is still unknown. Germline CDR1 reads SEHNR; CDR2 reads FQNEAQ (reference sequence). CDR3 length: 9 amino acids. V was shortened by 6 bases and J by 14 bases, with 8 bases between the two germline ends. The sample here was PBMCs, taken after 24 months of ibrutinib treatment. The source of this sequence is a human donor with chronic lymphocytic leukemia. This sequence joins TRBV7-9 and TRBJ2-1, with a weak D call TRBD2 (5 bases). DNA for the CDR3: TGTGCCAGCAGACCGGAGGAGTTCTTC. Amino acid sequence: CASRPEEFF.